The 22 T cell receptor beta chains given below trace back to one sample, sequenced in a study of cytomegalovirus exposure and HLA in healthy donors. TCRdb keeps only in-frame clones here, not all; method: immunoSEQ multiplex PCR. The sample carries around 65,000 clones, 90% to 95% recorded once. The sample comprised PBMCs. The receptors were sampled from a man between 18 and 29 years old in good health and CMV-seropositive.

This chain joins TRBV5-6 and TRBJ2-7; D is unclear. This CDR3 is built from 12 residues. Trimming took 4 bases from V and 4 from J, leaving 9 bases between them. Germline V CDR1 and CDR2: SGHDT, YYEEEE. Here the CDR3 reads CASSLATYEQYF. The CDR3 DNA sequence: TGTGCCAGCAGCCTCGCAACTTACGAGCAGTACTTC.

The chain couples TRBV5-5 to TRBJ2-7; D not resolved. The CDR3 length is 14 residues. Germline values: CDR1 SGHKS, CDR2 YYEKEE (reference sequence). The ends were cut back, 1 base at V and 3 bases at J, with 11 bases in the middle. CDR3 DNA: TGTGCCAGCAGCTTGATCACATCAAACTACGAGCAGTACTTC. This codes for CASSLITSNYEQYF.

CDR3: CASSFNRGLMLNIQYF. DNA for the CDR3: TGTGCCAGCAGCTTTAACAGGGGGCTTATGTTAAACATTCAGTACTTC. The V call is TRBV5-8, the J call TRBJ2-4; 9 bases map to TRBD1. Trimming at V came to 2 bases and at J to 6 bases, leaving 9 bases not matched to a gene. CDR3 length: 16 amino acids. Germline values: CDR1 SGHTS, CDR2 YDEGEE.

This chain connects TRBV9 to TRBJ2-3; tentative D call: TRBD2 (5 bases). Germline CDR1 and CDR2: SGDLS and YYNGEE. The CDR3 runs to 12 residues. Deletions cut 0 bases from V and 6 bases from J, with 5 bases between. DNA for the CDR3: TGTGCCAGCAGCGTAGGGAGGGATACGCAGTATTTT. This sequence encodes CASSVGRDTQYF.

The V call is TRBV27, the J call TRBJ2-7; possibly TRBD1 for D (6 bases). Trimming left V 2 bases short and J 6 bases short, with 8 bases between. Germline assignment: CDR1 MNHEY and CDR2 SMNVEV (reference sequence). This CDR3 has 12 residues. In DNA form, the CDR3 reads TGTGCCAGCAGTTTAACAGGGTCCGAGCAGTACTTC. Protein sequence: CASSLTGSEQYF.

The CDR3: CASHMHTTGTGMGQYF. The CDR3 DNA reads as TGTGCCAGCCACATGCACACTACAGGGACGGGGATGGGGCAGTACTTC. The V gene is TRBV28, the J gene TRBJ2-7, with D possibly being TRBD1 (6 bases). V shed 8 bases and J shed 9 bases, with 29 bases lying between them. Germline V gene data show CDR1 as MDHEN and CDR2 as SYDVKM. There are 16 residues in the CDR3.

The chain is built from TRBV5-1 and TRBJ2-1; weak D call: TRBD1 (6 bases). Trimming removed 0 bases from V and 6 bases from J, with 19 bases in between. Germline V gene sequence: CDR1 SGHRS, CDR2 YFSETQ. This CDR3 comprises 17 residues. The CDR3 DNA reads TGCGCCAGCAGCTTGGTAGTTCTCGGTGGCAGGGGCAATGAGCAGTTCTTC. It translates to CASSLVVLGGRGNEQFF.

The chain combines TRBV19 with TRBJ2-2; D is possibly TRBD2 (6 bases). Germline CDR1 is LNHDA and CDR2 is SQIVND (reference sequence). Trimming took off 3 bases at V and 6 bases at J, with 14 bases between the two ends. This CDR3 is built from 15 residues. The CDR3 DNA follows: TGTGCCAGTAGTATTCGTCTGGGGGAGGCCGGGGAGCTGTTTTTT. It codes for CASSIRLGEAGELFF.

V usage is TRBV19 and J usage is TRBJ2-7, with 7 positions matching TRBD1. V gave up 4 bases and J gave up 3 bases; unmatched junction bases: 3. The CDR3 sequence is 13 residues long. From germline, CDR1 is LNHDA and CDR2 SQIVND (reference sequence). The CDR3 is CASSTTGLYEQYF. The CDR3 DNA sequence: TGTGCCAGTAGTACGACAGGGCTCTACGAGCAGTACTTC.

The rearrangement links TRBV2 to TRBJ2-7; D call uncertain. The CDR3 runs to 13 residues. From germline, CDR1 is SNHLY and CDR2 FYNNEI. V shed 8 bases and J shed 6 bases, with 17 bases lying between them. The chain's CDR3 is CASRLGVRREQYF. CDR3 nucleotides: TGTGCCAGCCGTTTAGGAGTTCGCCGCGAGCAGTACTTC.

The gene calls are TRBV27 and TRBJ1-5; 8 bases align to TRBD1. The germline CDR1 and CDR2 sequences are MNHEY and SMNVEV (reference sequence). Trimming removed 3 bases from V and 2 bases from J; junction bases left unmatched: 6. The CDR3 runs to 16 residues. The chain's CDR3 is CASSFYRGSGNQPQHF. CDR3 nucleotide sequence: TGTGCCAGCAGTTTTTACAGGGGGTCGGGCAATCAGCCCCAGCATTTT.

The genes are TRBV5-6 and TRBJ2-3, with 8 positions matching TRBD1. Looked up from germline, CDR1 is SGHDT and CDR2 is YYEEEE. The trim removed 0 bases at V and 1 base at J, leaving 4 bases unmatched. CDR3 length: 16 amino acids. CDR3 DNA sequence: TGTGCCAGCAGCTTGGCCGCACAGGGGGGCACAGATACGCAGTATTTT. Translating gives CASSLAAQGGTDTQYF.

The CDR3 DNA reads as TGTGCCAGCAGTTTACCCGGGGAAAATGAGCAGTTCTTC. As protein: CASSLPGENEQFF. The chain has TRBV28 and TRBJ2-1; D is possibly TRBD2 (5 bases). The germline V gene encodes CDR1 MDHEN and CDR2 SYDVKM. This CDR3 contains 13 residues. Trimming pared 2 bases from V and 7 bases from J, leaving 9 bases between.

CDR3 residues: CASSYDIAEGYNEQFF. CDR3 sequence (DNA): TGCGCCAGCAGCTATGATATAGCGGAGGGGTACAATGAGCAGTTCTTC. V and J are TRBV5-1 and TRBJ2-1; maybe TRBD2 (6 bases). Trimming cost V 3 bases and J 4 bases, with 17 bases left between them. The germline V gene encodes CDR1 SGHRS and CDR2 YFSETQ. This CDR3 is built from 16 residues.

The chain joins TRBV28 to TRBJ2-7; D is perhaps TRBD1 (6 bases). Looked up from germline, CDR1 is MDHEN and CDR2 is SYDVKM. This CDR3 is 12 amino acids long. V was clipped by 3 bases and J by 11 bases, with 14 bases between them. Here the CDR3 reads CASSLNSAGEYF. In DNA form, the CDR3 reads TGTGCCAGCAGTTTGAATAGTGCAGGGGAGTACTTC. Based on the CDR3 plus reference TRBV28 and TRBJ2-7, the full variable domain is DVKVTQSSRYLVKRTGEKVFLECVQDMDHENMFWYRQDPGLGLRLIYFSYDVKMKEKGDIPEGYSVSREKKERFSLILESASTNQTSMYLCASSLNSAGEYFGPGTRLTVT.

This clone was detected only a few times. V usage is TRBV5-1 and J usage is TRBJ2-5; 11 nucleotides agree with TRBD2. V shed 0 bases and J 4 bases; nucleotides not matched to a gene: 2. The CDR3 is 15 residues long. Germline V gene data show CDR1 as SGHRS and CDR2 as YFSETQ. CDR3 coding DNA: TGCGCCAGCAGCTTGGCGCTAGCGGGAGGAGAGACCCAGTACTTC. Its protein is CASSLALAGGETQYF. The whole variable domain, remainder taken from reference TRBV5-1 and TRBJ2-5, is KAGVTQTPRYLIKTRGQQVTLSCSPISGHRSVSWYQQTPGQGLQFLFEYFSETQRNKGNFPGRFSGRQFSNSRSEMNVSTLELGDSALYLCASSLALAGGETQYFGPGTRLLVL.

The chain is built from TRBV19 and TRBJ1-2; perhaps TRBD1 as D (5 bases). Germline CDR1 LNHDA, CDR2 SQIVND (reference sequence). V lost 10 bases and J lost 4, with 10 bases in between. The CDR3 runs to 11 residues. As DNA, the CDR3 is TGTGCCACCCAGGGTGGCTATGGCTACACCTTC. It yields the protein CATQGGYGYTF.

This clone was seen once. The chain recombines TRBV9 with TRBJ2-3, with a possible D match to TRBD2 (6 bases). With 8 bases removed from V and 3 bases from J, the gap between germline ends came to 16 bases. Per the germline V gene, CDR1 is SGDLS and CDR2 is YYNGEE. This CDR3 region has 14 residues. The CDR3 spells CARRPGLLTDTQYF. CDR3 sequence (DNA): TGTGCCAGACGGCCGGGACTCCTAACAGATACGCAGTATTTT.

J is TRBJ2-7 and V is TRBV5-1; D is perhaps TRBD2 (6 bases). CDR1 is SGHRS and CDR2 is YFSETQ in the germline V gene. Deletions cut 0 bases from V and 0 bases from J, with 13 bases between. This CDR3 region has 16 residues. The CDR3 is CASSLGPRGSSYEQYF. CDR3 nucleotide sequence: TGCGCCAGCAGCTTGGGGCCCCGGGGGAGCTCCTACGAGCAGTACTTC.

The rearrangement uses TRBV5-1 and TRBJ2-7, with D possibly TRBD1 on 6 matching bases. V was cut by 0 bases and J by 4 bases, with 11 bases left in between. CDR1 SGHRS and CDR2 YFSETQ come from the germline V gene. This CDR3 is built from 14 residues. As DNA, the CDR3 is TGCGCCAGCAGCTTGGCCGTAAGGGGGTACGAGCAGTACTTC. Its translation: CASSLAVRGYEQYF.

This clone was detected only once. One end of the junction is discordant with germline, which a read error may explain. This sequence joins TRBV7-7 and TRBJ2-2; D unclear. Germline V lookup: CDR1 SSHAT, CDR2 FNYEAQ (reference sequence). The CDR3 covers 13 residues. The DNA for the CDR3 is TGTGCTAGCAGCTTCGAAGAGACCGGGGAGCTGTTTTTT. This gives the protein CASSFEETGELFF.

CDR3 coding DNA: TGCGCCAGCCGGGGTGAAGAAAACACTGAAGCTTTCTTT. It encodes CASRGEENTEAFF. J is TRBJ1-1 and V is TRBV5-1; D remains ambiguous. V lost 7 bases, J lost 2 bases, and 12 bases lay in between. Per germline, CDR1 SGHRS and CDR2 YFSETQ. This CDR3 region has 13 residues.